This entry describes one TCR beta chain. Its antigen is as yet unknown. This entry comes from a study of T cell responses to AZD1222 COVID-19 vaccine. General study results and limits: Clonal diversity may have been underestimated in mostly white British donors.

Produced via immunoSEQ multiplex PCR; TCRdb's table is partial and in-frame only. The sample includes more than 150,000 clones, 90% of them seen just once. The origin of this receptor is an adult in good health. Source: peripheral blood, taken on day 0 of AZD1222 vaccination.

This CDR3 is CASSSQGTGELFF. The CDR3, as DNA: TGTGCCAGCAGTTCTCAGGGAACCGGGGAGCTGTTTTTT. This chain connects TRBV28 to TRBJ2-2, with D possibly TRBD1 on 5 matching bases. The CDR3 contains 13 residues. The V end was cut by 4 bases, the J end by 5 bases, with 8 bases between. Germline V gene lookup returns CDR1 MDHEN and CDR2 SYDVKM.